The present T cell receptor beta chain was sequenced within a study of identical twins. TCRdb called the 5' RACE reads again in MiXCR, with one record for every CDR3 protein. The sample holds approximately 630,000 distinct CDR3 sequences, less than 9% seen once. The CDR3 is 15 amino acids. Germline assignment: CDR1 SGHRS and CDR2 YFSETQ. This clonotype showed up many times. An end of the junction does not agree with germline; a read error may underlie this. The sample was also linked to a second study, of yellow fever vaccine responses in identical twins.

The rearrangement links TRBV5-1 to TRBJ2-1; 14 positions match TRBD2. The sequenced sample consisted of PBMCs. This TCR was sampled from a woman between 18 and 29 years old in good health. The chain's CDR3 is CASSPGLAGGYEQFF. CDR3 DNA: TGTGCCAGCAGTCCCGGACTAGCGGGAGGCTATGAGCAGTTCTTC.